These 15 T cell receptor beta chains were all obtained from the same sample, sequenced in a study of T cell therapy after organ transplantation. Their recognized antigens are unknown. This table comes from immunoSEQ multiplex PCR, and its TCRdb copy is limited to in-frame clones, with some not included. The table includes approximately 6,100 clones, just under 75% detected once. Time point: 4-8 weeks after completion of therapy. The sample was CD8+ T cells from blood, taken after autologous CMV-specific T cell therapy. The receptors come from a human patient who had received a solid organ transplant and had CMV disease. Some T cells may originate from the graft donor.

This clone was seen a few times. The gene calls are TRBV27 and TRBJ1-1, with a possible D match to TRBD1 (5 bases). Germline-derived CDR1 and CDR2 are MNHEY and SMNVEV (reference sequence). The length of the CDR3 is 14 residues. V dropped 2 bases and J dropped 1 base, with 8 bases sitting between them. This CDR3 reads CASSLRGENTEAFF. DNA for the CDR3: TGTGCCAGCAGTTTACGAGGGGAGAACACTGAAGCTTTCTTT.

CDR3 sequence: CASSANLGTQANEQFF. In DNA form, the CDR3 reads TGTGCCAGCAGCGCAAATTTGGGGACACAAGCCAATGAGCAGTTCTTC. The chain combines TRBV9 with TRBJ2-1; possible D gene TRBD1, 6 bases. The CDR3 is 16 residues long. CDR1 SGDLS and CDR2 YYNGEE come from the germline V gene. The V and J ends lost 3 bases and 6 bases respectively, with 19 bases between them.

CDR3 sequence: CASSWRGSYEQYF. Written as DNA, the CDR3 is TGTGCCAGCAGTTGGCGAGGGTCCTACGAGCAGTACTTC. The V call is TRBV27, the J call TRBJ2-5, with D possibly matching TRBD2 (5 bases). The J call may not be correct, given that the DNA end is closer to TRBJ2-7. The CDR3 runs to 13 residues. Germline V lookup: CDR1 MNHEY, CDR2 SMNVEV (reference sequence).

CDR3: CASSQGATLLTDTQYF. The CDR3 DNA follows: TGTGCCAGCAGCCAAGGGGCGACTTTACTCACAGATACGCAGTATTTT. This chain uses TRBV4-2 with TRBJ2-3; no firm D call. CDR3 length equals 16 residues. Germline loops: CDR1 LGHNA, CDR2 YNFKEQ. The germline V and J ends were trimmed by 1 base and 2 bases, with 13 bases remaining between them.

The V and J genes are TRBV11-2 and TRBJ2-7; D unresolved. V gave up 3 bases and J gave up 3 bases, with 9 bases separating them. This CDR3 spans 13 amino acids. Germline V gives CDR1 SGHAT, CDR2 FQNNGV. The CDR3 region is CASSLFQDYEQYF. The DNA of the CDR3 is TGTGCCAGCAGCTTGTTCCAGGACTACGAGCAGTACTTC. Full variable domain (missing parts from reference TRBV11-2 and TRBJ2-7): EAGVAQSPRYKIIEKRQSVAFWCNPISGHATLYWYQQILGQGPKLLIQFQNNGVVDDSQLPKDRFSAERLKGVDSTLKIQPAKLEDSAVYLCASSLFQDYEQYFGPGTRLTVT.

The CDR3: CASSPWTGYTEAFF. CDR3 nucleotide sequence: TGTGCCAGCAGCCCATGGACAGGGTACACTGAAGCTTTCTTT. The chain uses TRBV13 and TRBJ1-1, with 8 bases matching TRBD1. The J segment lost 3 bases and the V segment lost 5 bases, leaving 5 bases of the junction unmatched. CDR1 PRHDT and CDR2 FYEKMQ come from the germline V gene (reference sequence). CDR3 length: 14 residues.

The rearrangement joins TRBV18 to TRBJ2-7, with TRBD1 identical over 7 bases. Germline V gives CDR1 KGHSH, CDR2 LQKENI. The CDR3 extends over 15 amino acids. V lost 0 bases and J lost 3; bases outside the gene matches: 5. This CDR3 reads CASSPPQTGIYEQYF. The CDR3 DNA reads as TGTGCCAGCTCACCACCCCAGACAGGGATCTACGAGCAGTACTTC.

The chain joins TRBV28 to TRBJ1-1, with TRBD1 matching over 7 bases. J gave up 1 base and V 5 bases, and 13 bases lay outside the gene matches. The CDR3 runs 17 residues. Germline V gene sequence: CDR1 MDHEN, CDR2 SYDVKM. The CDR3 nucleotides are TGTGCCAGCAGTCTTGGGCCCGGACAGGCCGGGAACACTGAAGCTTTCTTT. This codes for CASSLGPGQAGNTEAFF.

The chain has TRBV2 and TRBJ2-2; no clear D gene. V was pared by 4 bases and J by 0 bases, with 21 bases between. This CDR3 comprises 19 residues. Germline loops: CDR1 SNHLY, CDR2 FYNNEI. DNA for the CDR3: TGTGCCAGCAGTGCTAGTCATTCCGCAGGTGACGCGAACACCGGGGAGCTGTTTTTT. This sequence encodes CASSASHSAGDANTGELFF.

This sequence joins TRBV2 and TRBJ2-5, with a weak D call TRBD1 (5 bases). CDR1 SNHLY and CDR2 FYNNEI come from the germline V gene. V gave up 2 bases and J gave up 4 bases, with 11 bases separating them. The CDR3 has 14 residues. Here the CDR3 reads CASSEYRQGETQYF. CDR3 in DNA: TGTGCCAGCAGTGAATATAGGCAGGGAGAGACCCAGTACTTC.

The chain uses TRBV7-9 and TRBJ1-5, with 10 positions matching TRBD1. There are 18 residues in the CDR3. Trimming cost V 5 bases and J 4 bases; bases outside gene matches: 14. From germline, CDR1 is SEHNR and CDR2 FQNEAQ (reference sequence). The DNA of the CDR3 is TGTGCCAGCAGCCCACCACCGGGACAGGGGACATCTAATCAGCCCCAGCATTTT. As protein: CASSPPPGQGTSNQPQHF.

The rearrangement joins TRBV7-6 to TRBJ2-3; D uncertain. Germline V gene lookup returns CDR1 SGHVS and CDR2 FNYEAQ. This CDR3 has 15 residues. Trimming cost V 3 bases and J 0 bases, with 10 bases left between them. The CDR3 nucleotides are TGTGCCAGCAGCTTGGGTTGGGCTAGCACAGATACGCAGTATTTT. Its translation is CASSLGWASTDTQYF.

The chain links TRBV5-1 to TRBJ2-5; the D is unclear. This CDR3 is built from 15 residues. Trimming left V 0 bases short and J 1 base short, with 10 bases between. Germline CDR1 and CDR2: SGHRS and YFSETQ. CDR3 in DNA: TGCGCCAGCAGCTTGGAAGTTTTGGGCCAAGAGACCCAGTACTTC. This translates into CASSLEVLGQETQYF. Supplemented by reference TRBV5-1 and TRBJ2-5, the full variable domain reads KAGVTQTPRYLIKTRGQQVTLSCSPISGHRSVSWYQQTPGQGLQFLFEYFSETQRNKGNFPGRFSGRQFSNSRSEMNVSTLELGDSALYLCASSLEVLGQETQYFGPGTRLLVL.

In this sample, this clone turned up once. The gene calls are TRBV7-3 and TRBJ2-2; a weak D match, TRBD2 (6 bases). V was clipped by 5 bases and J by 0 bases, with 13 bases between them. The CDR3 totals 16 residues. Germline-derived CDR1 and CDR2 are SGHTA and FQGTGA. CDR3 nucleotides: TGTGCCAGCAGCCCGCGGCGGGGAACGAACACCGGGGAGCTGTTTTTT. It codes for CASSPRRGTNTGELFF. Variable domain in full (rest from reference TRBV7-3 and TRBJ2-2): GAGVSQTPSNKVTEKGKYVELRCDPISGHTALYWYRQSLGQGPEFLIYFQGTGAADDSGLPNDRFFAVRPEGSVSTLKIQRTERGDSAVYLCASSPRRGTNTGELFFGEGSRLTVL.

By sample share, this clone is large. V usage is TRBV19 and J usage is TRBJ2-5; D is undetermined. This CDR3 has 15 amino acids. The V gene's germline CDR1 is LNHDA and CDR2 SQIVND (reference sequence). V was shortened by 5 bases and J by 1 base, with 14 bases between the two germline ends. The CDR3 DNA is TGTGCCAGTAGTTTCGGGCTTCGAGGCCAAGAGACCCAGTACTTC. Translated, it gives CASSFGLRGQETQYF.